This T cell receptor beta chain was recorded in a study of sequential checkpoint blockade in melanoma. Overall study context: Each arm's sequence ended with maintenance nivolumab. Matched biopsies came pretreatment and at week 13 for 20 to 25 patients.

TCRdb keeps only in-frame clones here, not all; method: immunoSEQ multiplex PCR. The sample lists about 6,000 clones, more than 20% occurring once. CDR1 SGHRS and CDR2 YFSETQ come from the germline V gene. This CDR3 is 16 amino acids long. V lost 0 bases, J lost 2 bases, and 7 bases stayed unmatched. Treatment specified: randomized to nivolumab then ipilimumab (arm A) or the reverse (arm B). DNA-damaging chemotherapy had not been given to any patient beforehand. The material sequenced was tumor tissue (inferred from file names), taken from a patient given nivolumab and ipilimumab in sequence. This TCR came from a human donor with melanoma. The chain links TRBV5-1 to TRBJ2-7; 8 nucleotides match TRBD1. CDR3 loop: CASSLAAGGYTYEQYF. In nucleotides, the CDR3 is TGCGCCAGCAGCTTGGCCGCAGGGGGCTATACCTACGAGCAGTACTTC. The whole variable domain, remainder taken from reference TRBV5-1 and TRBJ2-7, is KAGVTQTPRYLIKTRGQQVTLSCSPISGHRSVSWYQQTPGQGLQFLFEYFSETQRNKGNFPGRFSGRQFSNSRSEMNVSTLELGDSALYLCASSLAAGGYTYEQYFGPGTRLTVT.